Shown below are 20 T cell receptor beta chains from a single sample sequenced in a study of cytomegalovirus exposure and HLA in healthy donors. Primers: 60 Vbeta forward and 13 Jbeta reverse. The protocol was immunoSEQ multiplex PCR, while the TCRdb copy is restricted to in-frame clones and leaves out a portion. The sample includes 150,000 to 200,000 clones, approximately 80% of them seen just once. Sequencing used PBMCs. These receptors all stem from a man between 18 and 29 years old in good health and CMV-seropositive.

The chain has TRBV4-2 and TRBJ1-2; no reliable D call. V lost 3 bases and J 2 bases, leaving 19 bases between the germline ends. CDR1 LGHNA and CDR2 YNFKEQ come from the germline V gene. The length of the CDR3 is 17 residues. CDR3 sequence: CASSHKKFGDFNYGYTF. CDR3 bases: TGTGCCAGCAGCCATAAGAAATTCGGGGATTTCAACTATGGCTACACCTTC.

On this clone: This likely comes from a read error, as the CDR3 has no conserved phenylalanine or tryptophan at its end. The CDR3 spells CASSPQGRDSPLHL. The CDR3 DNA is TGTGCCAGCTCACCCCAGGGGAGGGATTCACCCCTCCACCTT. The rearrangement uses TRBV18 and TRBJ1-6; D is perhaps TRBD1 (6 bases). The CDR3 covers 14 residues. Germline V lookup: CDR1 KGHSH, CDR2 LQKENI. V shed 3 bases and J shed 8 bases, with 11 bases lying between them.

The gene calls are TRBV30 and TRBJ2-1; TRBD2 matches at 8 bases. Germline CDR1 and CDR2: GTSNPN and SVGIG (reference sequence). The CDR3 covers 11 residues. V was pared by 8 bases and J by 13 bases, with 10 bases of the junction left unmatched. CDR3 protein: CAGQWGTRQFF. CDR3 in DNA: TGTGCCGGGCAATGGGGGACTAGACAGTTCTTC.

Ten or more counts support this clone. The chain combines TRBV7-9 with TRBJ1-2, with TRBD1 identical over 8 bases. The V segment lost 3 bases and the J segment 4 bases; nucleotides outside the gene matches: 7. This CDR3 contains 15 residues. Germline V gene lookup returns CDR1 SEHNR and CDR2 FQNEAQ (reference sequence). The CDR3 DNA follows: TGTGCCAGCAGCTTGACTAGGACAGGGCCCTATGGCTACACCTTC. Translation: CASSLTRTGPYGYTF. The full variable domain, completed using reference TRBV7-9 and TRBJ1-2, is DTGVSQNPRHKITKRGQNVTFRCDPISEHNRLYWYRQTLGQGPEFLTYFQNEAQLEKSRLLSDRFSAERPKGSFSTLEIQRTEQGDSAMYLCASSLTRTGPYGYTFGSGTRLTVV.

With regard to this clone: Because it lacks the conserved phenylalanine or tryptophan at the end, this CDR3 is likely a read error. The chain couples TRBV10-2 to TRBJ1-6; D possibly corresponds to TRBD1 (6 bases). The CDR3 has 14 residues. V gave up 10 bases and J gave up 9 bases, with 19 bases separating them. Germline V gene sequence: CDR1 WSHSY, CDR2 SAAADI. CDR3 DNA sequence: TGCGCCACCGCAACTAGCGGGGGCAGTTCACCCCTCCACCTT. Translated: CATATSGGSSPLHL.

The rearrangement uses TRBV10-1 and TRBJ2-7; 7 nucleotides line up with TRBD2. The CDR3 length is 12 residues. V was clipped by 9 bases and J by 7 bases; unmatched bases: 9. Germline V lookup: CDR1 WNHNN, CDR2 SYGVQD (reference sequence). CDR3 sequence reads: CARDRLAGEQYF. CDR3 DNA: TGCGCCAGGGATAGACTAGCAGGTGAGCAGTACTTC.

In this sample, this clone turned up a few times. The rearrangement joins TRBV7-8 to TRBJ2-3; 9 bases fit TRBD2. V was clipped by 5 bases and J by 4 bases; unmatched bases: 7. This CDR3 is 15 amino acids long. CDR1 is SGHVS and CDR2 is FQNEAQ in the germline V gene. CDR3 coding DNA: TGTGCCAGCAGCCAGGCGGGAGGGCCCTCAGATACGCAGTATTTT. Translating it yields CASSQAGGPSDTQYF.

The DNA for the CDR3 is TGTGCCAGCAGGTACCCAGGGAATGAGCAGTTCTTC. Translating it yields CASRYPGNEQFF. The V gene is TRBV6-1, the J gene TRBJ2-1; possible D gene TRBD1, 5 bases. This CDR3 is 12 amino acids long. Looked up from germline, CDR1 is MNHNS and CDR2 is SASEGT. V was clipped by 6 bases and J by 7 bases, with 10 bases between them.

V usage is TRBV19 and J usage is TRBJ1-5; no clear D. Germline loops: CDR1 LNHDA, CDR2 SQIVND (reference sequence). Trimming took off 0 bases at V and 0 bases at J, with 15 bases between the two ends. This CDR3 is built from 18 residues. For the CDR3, the DNA is TGTGCCAGTAGTATAGAGCTACCTCGTGCTTATAGCAATCAGCCCCAGCATTTT. It yields the protein CASSIELPRAYSNQPQHF.

This clone was seen more than once but under ten times. This chain connects TRBV19 to TRBJ1-3; D is unresolved. The germline V gene has CDR1 LNHDA and CDR2 SQIVND (reference sequence). V lost 8 bases and J lost 1, with 9 bases in between. CDR3 size: 13 residues. The CDR3 loop reads CASQRESGNTIYF. The CDR3 DNA is TGTGCCAGTCAGAGGGAGTCTGGAAACACCATATATTTT. Complete variable domain (other parts from reference TRBV19 and TRBJ1-3): DGGITQSPKYLFRKEGQNVTLSCEQNLNHDAMYWYRQDPGQGLRLIYYSQIVNDFQKGDIAEGYSVSREKKESFPLTVTSAQKNPTAFYLCASQRESGNTIYFGEGSWLTVV.

The rearrangement joins TRBV5-1 to TRBJ1-4; D not resolved. Deletions cut 5 bases from V and 8 bases from J, with 10 bases between. In germline, CDR1 is SGHRS, CDR2 YFSETQ. The CDR3 contains 12 residues. CDR3 residues: CASREGQEKLFF. The CDR3 DNA follows: TGCGCCAGCAGGGAGGGCCAAGAAAAACTGTTTTTT.

This rearrangement joins TRBV9 to TRBJ2-7; maybe TRBD1 (6 bases). The ends were cut back, 4 bases at V and 3 bases at J, with 14 bases in the middle. The CDR3 is 14 residues long. Germline loops: CDR1 SGDLS, CDR2 YYNGEE. CDR3: CASSQAPDSYEQYF. The CDR3 DNA sequence: TGTGCCAGCAGCCAGGCCCCGGACAGCTACGAGCAGTACTTC.

This clone occurred a few times. The V gene is TRBV4-1, the J gene TRBJ2-1, with 7 bases aligning to TRBD1. CDR3 length equals 16 residues. The germline V gene encodes CDR1 MGHRA and CDR2 YSYEKL. V lost 4 bases to trimming and J lost 3 bases; unmatched junction nucleotides: 9. The CDR3 reads CASSPTQGPNYNEQFF. The DNA for the CDR3 is TGCGCCAGCAGCCCCACACAGGGGCCAAACTACAATGAGCAGTTCTTC.

The chain's CDR3 is CASSLYQGALGEQYF. CDR3 bases: TGTGCCAGCAGTTTATACCAGGGGGCATTGGGCGAGCAGTACTTC. The chain recombines TRBV27 with TRBJ2-7; TRBD1 agrees at 8 bases. The CDR3 is 15 residues long. J gave up 6 bases and V 1 base, and 8 bases lay outside the gene matches. Germline values: CDR1 MNHEY, CDR2 SMNVEV (reference sequence).

The chain is built from TRBV7-9 and TRBJ2-3; perhaps TRBD1 as D (5 bases). CDR1 and CDR2 (germline): SEHNR, FQNEAQ (reference sequence). CDR3 length: 16 residues. Trimming left V 3 bases short and J 0 bases short, with 13 bases between. CDR3 amino acids: CASSFTGATSTDTQYF. CDR3 coding DNA: TGTGCCAGCAGCTTTACAGGAGCCACTAGCACAGATACGCAGTATTTT. The entire variable domain, with the rest obtained from reference TRBV7-9 and TRBJ2-3, is as follows: DTGVSQNPRHKITKRGQNVTFRCDPISEHNRLYWYRQTLGQGPEFLTYFQNEAQLEKSRLLSDRFSAERPKGSFSTLEIQRTEQGDSAMYLCASSFTGATSTDTQYFGPGTRLTVL.

V usage is TRBV18 and J usage is TRBJ1-5, with 12 bases aligning to TRBD1. Trimming took 1 base from V and 0 from J; bases not matched to a gene: 13. This CDR3 has 21 residues. Germline assignment: CDR1 KGHSH and CDR2 LQKENI. The chain's CDR3 is CASSPLPAGQGALYSNQPQHF. CDR3 DNA sequence: TGTGCCAGCTCACCACTTCCAGCGGGACAGGGGGCCCTGTATAGCAATCAGCCCCAGCATTTT.

This chain links TRBV5-1 with TRBJ2-1; D is perhaps TRBD2 (5 bases). Trimming took off 0 bases at V and 0 bases at J, with 7 bases between the two ends. The CDR3 runs 15 residues. Germline V lookup: CDR1 SGHRS, CDR2 YFSETQ. The CDR3 is CASSLDGSSYNEQFF. The CDR3 nucleotides are TGCGCCAGCAGCTTGGATGGGAGCTCCTACAATGAGCAGTTCTTC. Using reference TRBV5-1 and TRBJ2-1 for the parts outside the CDR3, the full variable domain is KAGVTQTPRYLIKTRGQQVTLSCSPISGHRSVSWYQQTPGQGLQFLFEYFSETQRNKGNFPGRFSGRQFSNSRSEMNVSTLELGDSALYLCASSLDGSSYNEQFFGPGTRLTVL.

This chain uses TRBV2 with TRBJ2-1; 9 bases are shared with TRBD1. The CDR3 extends over 15 amino acids. The V gene end was trimmed by 6 bases and the J gene end by 4 bases; junction bases not matched to a gene: 7. CDR1 is SNHLY, CDR2 FYNNEI, per germline. The CDR3 bases are TGTGCCAGCAGGTTAGACAGGGGGGGGTACAATGAGCAGTTCTTC. Residues: CASRLDRGGYNEQFF.

About this clone: The germline gene is not matched at one end of the junction; a read error may be the cause. The chain carries TRBV6-6 and TRBJ1-3, with 7 bases identical to TRBD1. Germline V gives CDR1 MNHNY, CDR2 SVGAGI (reference sequence). This CDR3 comprises 15 residues. The CDR3 loop is CASADRDFIRNTMYF. Written as DNA, the CDR3 is TGTGCCAGCGCCGACAGGGATTTTATTAGGAACACCATGTATTTT.

This clone came up once. CDR3 region: CASSLVGAGAGELFF. The CDR3 bases are TGCGCCAGCAGCTTGGTGGGGGCCGGAGCCGGGGAGCTGTTTTTT. This rearrangement joins TRBV5-1 to TRBJ2-2; weak D call: TRBD1 (6 bases). The V gene lost 0 bases and the J gene lost 6 bases, with 12 bases spanning the gap. Germline CDR1 reads SGHRS; CDR2 reads YFSETQ. The CDR3 covers 15 residues.